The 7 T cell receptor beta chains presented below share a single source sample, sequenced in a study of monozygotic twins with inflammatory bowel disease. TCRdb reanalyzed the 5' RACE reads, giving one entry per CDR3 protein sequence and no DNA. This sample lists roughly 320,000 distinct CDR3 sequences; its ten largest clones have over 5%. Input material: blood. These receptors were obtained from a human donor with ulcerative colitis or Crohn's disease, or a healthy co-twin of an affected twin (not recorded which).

The CDR3 loop reads CASSVETGEKLFF. The chain couples TRBV9 to TRBJ1-4; TCRdb's assignment of TRBD1 cannot be checked, as there is no DNA. The CDR3 has 13 residues. Germline CDR1 is SGDLS and CDR2 is YYNGEE.

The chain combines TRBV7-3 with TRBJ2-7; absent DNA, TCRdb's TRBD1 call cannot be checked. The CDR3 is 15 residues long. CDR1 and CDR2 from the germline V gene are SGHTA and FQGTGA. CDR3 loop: CASSQTGQSSYEQYF.

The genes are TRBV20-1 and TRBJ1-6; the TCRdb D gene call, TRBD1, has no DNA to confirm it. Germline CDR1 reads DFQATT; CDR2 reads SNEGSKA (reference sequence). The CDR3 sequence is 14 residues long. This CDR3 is CSARPRGLISPLHF.

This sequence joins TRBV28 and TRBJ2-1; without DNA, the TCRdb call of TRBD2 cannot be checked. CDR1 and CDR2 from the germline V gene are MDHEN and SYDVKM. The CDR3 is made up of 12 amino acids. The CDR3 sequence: CASSLKGREQFF.

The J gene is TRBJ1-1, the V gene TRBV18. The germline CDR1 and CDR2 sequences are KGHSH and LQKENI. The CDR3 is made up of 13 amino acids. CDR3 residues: CASSAQGIAEAFF.

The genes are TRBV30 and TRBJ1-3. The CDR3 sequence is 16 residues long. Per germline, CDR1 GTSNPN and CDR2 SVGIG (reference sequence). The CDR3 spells CAWSRGGLVQRDTIYF. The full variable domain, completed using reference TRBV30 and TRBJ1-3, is SQTIHQWPATLVQPVGSPLSLECTVEGTSNPNLYWYRQAAGRGLQLLFYSVGIGQISSEVPQNLSASRPQDRQFILSSKKLLLSDSGFYLCAWSRGGLVQRDTIYFGEGSWLTVV.

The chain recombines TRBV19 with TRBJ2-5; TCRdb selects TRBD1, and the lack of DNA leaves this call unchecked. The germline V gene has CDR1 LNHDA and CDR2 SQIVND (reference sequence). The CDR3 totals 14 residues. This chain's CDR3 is CASSKRTVQETQYF.